A selection of T cell receptor beta chains follows, all from one sample in a study of Japanese encephalitis immunity and Zika vaccine responses. TCRdb processed the 5' RACE reads anew with MiXCR; each CDR3 protein has one entry. The sample comprises 340 or so distinct CDR3 sequences, roughly 1.2% of which are singletons, and about a third rests with the top ten. The source was antigen-activated CD4+ T cells from blood, cultured, collected during a Zika inactivated vaccine study. The origin of the receptors is an adult woman who received an inactivated Zika virus vaccine. CDR3s include the opening cysteine and the closing phenylalanine or tryptophan. A D gene is named only where the DNA matches it firmly. Clone size reads once, few, many, or a class if the clone is expanded.

V gene,clone size,J gene,D gene,CDR3 protein,CDR3 DNA
TRBV4-2,large,TRBJ1-2,-,CASSQDFGDAAYGYTF,TGTGCCAGCAGCCAAGATTTCGGGGACGCCGCCTATGGCTACACCTTC
TRBV4-3,large,TRBJ2-1,TRBD2,CASSRPRGGSYNEQFF,TGCGCCAGCAGCCGGCCCCGGGGGGGCTCCTACAATGAGCAGTTCTTC
TRBV9,large,TRBJ2-1,TRBD2,CASSARGGASGADEQFF,TGTGCCAGCAGCGCGAGGGGTGGGGCTAGCGGGGCCGATGAGCAGTTCTTC
TRBV7-9,large,TRBJ1-2,TRBD1,CASSFPTGGSYGYTF,TGTGCCAGCAGCTTCCCGACAGGGGGCTCCTATGGCTACACCTTC
TRBV5-1,large,TRBJ1-5,-,CASSLSGNSNQPQHF,TGCGCCAGCAGCTTGTCCGGGAATAGCAATCAGCCCCAGCATTTT
TRBV5-1,large,TRBJ2-3,TRBD2,CASSLELAGATFTDTQYF,TGCGCCAGCAGCTTGGAACTAGCGGGGGCGACCTTCACAGATACGCAGTATTTT
TRBV15,medium-sized,TRBJ2-3,TRBD2,CATSSRTSGGPDTQYF,TGTGCCACCAGCAGCCGGACTAGCGGGGGGCCAGATACGCAGTATTTT
TRBV7-9,medium-sized,TRBJ2-1,-,CASRLTGPSYNEQFF,TGTGCCAGCAGGCTAACAGGGCCTTCCTACAATGAGCAGTTCTTC
TRBV5-4,medium-sized,TRBJ2-6,-,CASSFPISPREPSGANVLTF,TGTGCCAGCAGCTTCCCTATCTCGCCGAGAGAGCCGTCTGGGGCCAACGTCCTGACTTTC
TRBV4-3,hyperexpanded,TRBJ2-1,-,CASSQVSQGRNEQFF,TGCGCCAGCAGCCAAGTAAGTCAAGGAAGGAATGAGCAGTTCTTC
TRBV28,medium-sized,TRBJ1-1,-,CASSAAATEAFF,TGTGCCAGCAGCGCCGCAGCCACTGAAGCTTTCTTT
TRBV9,medium-sized,TRBJ2-1,-,CASSDKVGKQFF,TGTGCCAGCAGTGATAAAGTAGGGAAGCAGTTCTTC
TRBV24-1,medium-sized,TRBJ2-6,TRBD1,CATSDAGTGGAGANVLTF,TGTGCCACCAGTGATGCCGGGACAGGGGGAGCTGGGGCCAACGTCCTGACTTTC
TRBV10-3,medium-sized,TRBJ2-5,-,CAISEGLTAQETQYF,TGTGCCATCAGTGAGGGGTTGACAGCACAAGAGACCCAGTACTTC
TRBV10-3,medium-sized,TRBJ1-1,-,CAIIKGPGGERGGTEAFF,TGTGCCATCATCAAAGGTCCGGGGGGCGAAAGAGGCGGGACTGAAGCTTTCTTT
TRBV29-1,hyperexpanded,TRBJ1-5,-,CSVGNGRNQPQHF,TGCAGCGTTGGCAACGGGCGCAATCAGCCCCAGCATTTT
TRBV20-1,medium-sized,TRBJ1-4,-,CSGSRYNEKLFF,TGCAGTGGCAGTAGGTATAATGAAAAACTGTTTTTT
TRBV4-2,medium-sized,TRBJ2-6,-,CASKKLGGANVLTF,TGTGCCAGCAAAAAGCTAGGCGGGGCCAACGTCCTGACTTTC
TRBV4-3,medium-sized,TRBJ2-4,TRBD1,CASSYDRGHQYF,TGCGCCAGCAGCTACGACAGGGGTCATCAGTACTTC
TRBV12-3/TRBV12-4,medium-sized,TRBJ2-7,-,CASRAGQTSYEQYF,TGTGCCAGCAGGGCGGGACAGACCTCCTACGAGCAGTACTTC
TRBV7-2,medium-sized,TRBJ2-1,TRBD2,CASSIGSSGGYNEQFF,TGTGCCAGCAGTATAGGGTCTAGCGGGGGATACAATGAGCAGTTCTTC
TRBV10-3,medium-sized,TRBJ2-7,TRBD1,CAISQIQTGGSYEQYF,TGTGCCATCAGTCAAATACAGACAGGGGGATCCTACGAGCAGTACTTC
TRBV20-1,medium-sized,TRBJ1-1,-,CSARDQRDMEKAFF,TGCAGTGCTAGAGATCAGCGGGACATGGAAAAAGCTTTCTTT
TRBV3-1,large,TRBJ2-7,-,CASSQGHEQYF,TGTGCCAGCAGCCAAGGTCACGAGCAGTACTTC
TRBV6-2/TRBV6-3,hyperexpanded,TRBJ1-5,-,CASSTGGRNQPQHF,TGTGCCAGCAGTACGGGAGGGAGGAATCAGCCCCAGCATTTT
TRBV3-1,medium-sized,TRBJ2-1,TRBD1,CASSLPSGQDNEQFF,TGTGCCAGCAGCCTACCCTCGGGACAGGACAATGAGCAGTTCTTC
TRBV15,medium-sized,TRBJ2-1,-,CATSTLGDPRYEQFF,TGTGCCACCAGCACACTAGGTGATCCTCGGTATGAGCAGTTCTTC
TRBV2,medium-sized,TRBJ1-1,-,CASSSDTYEAFF,TGTGCCAGCAGTTCGGACACATATGAAGCTTTCTTT
TRBV5-5,medium-sized,TRBJ2-5,-,CASSSGPQETQYF,TGTGCCAGCAGCTCCGGGCCTCAAGAGACCCAGTACTTC
TRBV7-6,large,TRBJ2-3,-,CASSLLSPRGRGSTDTQYF,TGTGCCAGCAGCCTCCTGAGCCCCCGGGGGCGTGGGAGCACAGATACGCAGTATTTT
TRBV2,medium-sized,TRBJ1-3,-,CASRPQGPGNTIYF,TGTGCCAGCAGGCCACAGGGTCCTGGAAACACCATATATTTT
TRBV5-1,large,TRBJ2-2,-,CASSLDTGPGELFF,TGCGCCAGCAGCCTGGATACAGGACCCGGGGAGCTGTTTTTT
TRBV5-8,large,TRBJ1-4,-,CASSFSGYGLFF,TGTGCCAGCAGCTTCTCCGGATACGGACTGTTTTTT
TRBV6-2/TRBV6-3,medium-sized,TRBJ2-3,TRBD2,CASSYSVGTSGTDTQYF,TGTGCCAGCAGTTACTCCGTTGGGACTAGTGGGACAGATACGCAGTATTTT
TRBV2,large,TRBJ1-1,TRBD1,CASSESPGTVTEAFF,TGTGCCAGCAGTGAATCTCCCGGGACAGTCACTGAAGCTTTCTTT
TRBV6-1,large,TRBJ2-2,-,CASSASGNTGELFF,TGTGCCAGCAGCGCGTCGGGGAACACCGGGGAGCTGTTTTTT
TRBV18,medium-sized,TRBJ2-5,TRBD1,CASSSRTGVRETQYF,TGTGCCAGCTCATCGAGGACAGGGGTGAGAGAGACCCAGTACTTC
TRBV15,medium-sized,TRBJ1-2,-,CATSRDYFGYTF,TGTGCCACCAGCAGAGATTACTTTGGCTACACCTTC